Sequencing of this T cell receptor (beta chain) was carried out in a study of T cell responses to AZD1222 COVID-19 vaccine. Looking at the study overall: Second doses at about 4 or about 12 weeks were pooled.

Produced via immunoSEQ multiplex PCR; TCRdb's table is partial and in-frame only. The table includes around 80,000 clones, more than 90% detected once. Study-wide points: Without day 14 samples, only post-peak T cell repertoires were studied.

The CDR3 loop spans 17 amino acids. V was cut by 6 bases and J by 0 bases, with 18 bases left in between. Germline CDR1 and CDR2: MDHEN and SYDVKM. Concerning this clone itself: Its antigen is unknown.

This specimen consisted of peripheral blood, obtained on day 0 of AZD1222 vaccination. The receptor was derived from an adult in good health. This sequence joins TRBV28 and TRBJ1-5; D may be TRBD1 (5 bases). Written as DNA, the CDR3 is TGTGCCAGCAGCTTCTTTGGGACTGAACATAGCAATCAGCCCCAGCATTTT. This encodes CASSFFGTEHSNQPQHF.